One sample yielded the 6 T cell receptor beta chains listed below, sequenced in a study of T cells expressing NK-cell markers. TCRdb re-called the 5' RACE reads; one entry per CDR3 protein, DNA not given. This sample's clone table lists hundreds of thousands of distinct CDR3 sequences. Sequencing input: blood T cells: a sorted CD56 or NKG2C T cell subset, CD4+ or CD8+ T cells, or bulk PBMC T cells (not recorded which). Receptors originate from a woman between 18 and 69 years old in good health.

This sequence joins TRBV20-1 and TRBJ2-3; TCRdb picks TRBD1, but there is no DNA to check that call. The germline V gene has CDR1 DFQATT and CDR2 SNEGSKA (reference sequence). The CDR3 extends over 15 amino acids. The CDR3 spells CSASIGGRPLDTQYF.

This chain connects TRBV20-1 to TRBJ2-7; there is no DNA to check the TCRdb D call of TRBD2. The CDR3 is made up of 16 amino acids. CDR1 DFQATT and CDR2 SNEGSKA come from the germline V gene (reference sequence). The CDR3 here is CSASTGRPAGSYEQYF.

This chain connects TRBV27 to TRBJ1-2; TCRdb's D call, TRBD1, is unchecked because there is no DNA. Germline CDR1 and CDR2: MNHEY and SMNVEV (reference sequence). The CDR3 has 16 amino acids. CDR3 sequence: CASTRVGGAVNYGYTF.

This chain's CDR3 is CASSWTGGRGSYGYTF. This chain links TRBV27 with TRBJ1-2; the TRBD1 assignment by TCRdb is unverifiable without DNA. This CDR3 spans 16 amino acids. Germline assignment: CDR1 MNHEY and CDR2 SMNVEV (reference sequence).

V is TRBV29-1 and J is TRBJ1-1. The length of the CDR3 is 11 residues. CDR1 is SQVTM, CDR2 ANQGSEA, per germline. The CDR3: CSAQGGAEAFF.

This sequence joins TRBV28 and TRBJ2-2; TCRdb outputs TRBD1, but without DNA this stays unchecked. The germline CDR1 and CDR2 sequences are MDHEN and SYDVKM. The CDR3 consists of 15 residues. The CDR3 protein is CASELPGRNTGELFF.